This TCR beta chain came from a study of cytomegalovirus exposure and HLA in healthy donors. Both 60 Vbeta primers and 13 Jbeta primers went into the PCR. Clones were sequenced by immunoSEQ multiplex PCR, and TCRdb holds only the in-frame ones, with some missing. This table holds more than 130,000 clones. Looked up from germline, CDR1 is ENHRY and CDR2 is SYGVKD. V lost 4 bases to trimming and J lost 2 bases, with 10 bases between them. The CDR3 is 14 amino acids. The sequence derives from a man aged 40-50 years in good health and CMV-seronegative. The source material was PBMCs. The rearrangement joins TRBV10-3 to TRBJ2-3, with D possibly matching TRBD1 (6 bases). CDR3: CAISGGQPTDTQYF. CDR3 sequence (DNA): TGTGCCATCAGTGGAGGACAGCCCACAGATACGCAGTATTTT.